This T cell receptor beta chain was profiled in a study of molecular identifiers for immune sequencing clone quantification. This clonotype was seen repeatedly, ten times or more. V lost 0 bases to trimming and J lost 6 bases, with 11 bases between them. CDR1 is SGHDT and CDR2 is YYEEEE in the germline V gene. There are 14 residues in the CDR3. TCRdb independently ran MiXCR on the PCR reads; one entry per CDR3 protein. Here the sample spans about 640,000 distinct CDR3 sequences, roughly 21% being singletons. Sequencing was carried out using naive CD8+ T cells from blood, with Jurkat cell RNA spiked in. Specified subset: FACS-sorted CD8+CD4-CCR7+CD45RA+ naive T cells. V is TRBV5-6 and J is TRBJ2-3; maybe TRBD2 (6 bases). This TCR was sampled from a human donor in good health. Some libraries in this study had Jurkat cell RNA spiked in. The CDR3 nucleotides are TGTGCCAGCAGCTTGGAACTAGCTACGGATACGCAGTATTTT. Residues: CASSLELATDTQYF.